The 29 T cell receptor beta chains in this list originate from one sample, sequenced in a study of molecular identifiers for immune sequencing clone quantification. TCRdb redid the calling of the PCR reads with MiXCR, one entry per CDR3 protein. The sample contains about 320,000 distinct CDR3 sequences, over 20% of which appear only once. Sequenced sample: naive CD8+ T cells from blood, with Jurkat cell RNA spiked in. The subset denotes: FACS-sorted CD8+CD4-CCR7+CD45RA+ naive T cells. These receptors were taken from a human donor in good health. Some libraries in this study had Jurkat cell RNA spiked in.

On this clonotype: A much larger clone differs from this one at a single base, so this may be a read error. The rearrangement links TRBV20-1 to TRBJ2-7, with D possibly matching TRBD2 (6 bases). CDR3 length: 13 amino acids. Germline V gene lookup returns CDR1 DFQATT and CDR2 SNEGSKA (reference sequence). The CDR3 DNA reads TGCTGTGCCCGAAAGATGGGGGGCTACGAGCAGTACTTC. Amino acids: CCARKMGGYEQYF.

Points on this clonotype: This may be a read error, as it is one base from a much larger clone. This rearrangement joins TRBV6-1 to TRBJ1-1; D gene uncertain. Germline V gene data show CDR1 as MNHNS and CDR2 as SASEGT. This CDR3 has 12 residues. In nucleotides, the CDR3 is TGTGCCAGCAGGACAAAAAACACTGAAGCTCTCTTT. It codes for CASRTKNTEALF.

On this clonotype: No conserved phenylalanine or tryptophan is present at the end of the CDR3, so a read error is the likely explanation. The chain has TRBV9 and TRBJ2-3, with TRBD2 matching 7 bases. Looked up from germline, CDR1 is SGDLS and CDR2 is YYNGEE. This CDR3 contains 16 residues. V lost 0 bases, J lost 6 bases, and 10 bases stayed unmatched. This chain's CDR3 is CASSVDSGSGLDTQYI. In nucleotides, the CDR3 is TGTGCCAGCAGCGTAGACTCTGGTAGCGGGCTGGATACGCAGTATATT.

As concerns this clonotype: This may arise from a read error, as a much more abundant clone is one base away. This chain joins TRBV29-1 and TRBJ1-1; D gene ambiguous. Germline V lookup: CDR1 SQVTM, CDR2 ANQGSEA. Trimming took 4 bases from V and 5 from J, leaving 8 bases between them. The CDR3 has 11 amino acids. CDR3 sequence (DNA): TGCAGCGTTGGTGGGCGGACTGAAGCTTTCTTT. It translates to CSVGGRTEAFF.

For this clonotype: A junction end diverges from the germline sequence, so it may reflect a read error. The CDR3, as DNA: TGTGCCACCAGAGAAGAGTTTGGCGGGGAGCAGTTTTTT. It encodes CATREEFGGEQFF. The chain is built from TRBV24-1 and TRBJ2-2, with D tentatively TRBD2 (6 bases). Looked up from germline, CDR1 is KGHDR and CDR2 is SFDVKD. The CDR3 runs to 13 residues.

The chain couples TRBV7-9 to TRBJ1-5; D is uncertain. CDR3 size: 13 residues. V lost 1 base to trimming and J lost 11 bases, with 12 bases between them. Germline V gene sequence: CDR1 SEHNR, CDR2 FQNEAQ (reference sequence). The CDR3 is CASSLGGSGTQHF. The CDR3 DNA reads TGTGCCAGCAGCTTAGGTGGGTCGGGTACCCAGCATTTT.

In its sample, this clonotype was seen many times. The V call is TRBV28, the J call TRBJ1-6; D is uncertain. The CDR3 has 13 amino acids. Germline lookup yields CDR1 MDHEN and CDR2 SYDVKM. Trimming removed 3 bases at V and 7 bases at J, with 7 bases between. The chain's CDR3 is CASSFRKNSPLHF. DNA for the CDR3: TGTGCCAGCAGTTTCAGGAAGAATTCACCCCTCCACTTT. The full variable domain, its missing parts supplied by reference TRBV28 and TRBJ1-6, is DVKVTQSSRYLVKRTGEKVFLECVQDMDHENMFWYRQDPGLGLRLIYFSYDVKMKEKGDIPEGYSVSREKKERFSLILESASTNQTSMYLCASSFRKNSPLHFGNGTRLTVT.

On this clonotype: A read error is likely, as this CDR3 ends without the conserved phenylalanine or tryptophan. V is TRBV4-3 and J is TRBJ2-7, with D possibly TRBD1 on 6 matching bases. This CDR3 has 15 residues. With 4 bases removed from V and 2 bases from J, the gap between germline ends came to 15 bases. Germline values: CDR1 LGHNA, CDR2 YSLEER. In DNA, the CDR3 is TGCGCCAGCAGCCCAACTAAACAGGGCCCCTACGAGCAGTACATC. This gives the protein CASSPTKQGPYEQYI.

Notes on this clonotype: This may be a read error: a much more frequent sequence differs by one nucleotide. The chain has TRBV20-1 and TRBJ2-2; D perhaps matches TRBD1 (6 bases). CDR3 length: 15 amino acids. V was clipped by 6 bases and J by 4 bases, with 18 bases between them. In germline, CDR1 is DFQATT, CDR2 SNEGSKA (reference sequence). The CDR3: CSAAGTRFRTGELFF. The DNA for the CDR3 is TGCAGTGCGGCCGGGACAAGGTTTCGCACCGGGGAGCTGTTTTTT.

Ten or more counts support this clonotype. V and J are TRBV12-3 or TRBV12-4 and TRBJ2-3, with D possibly called TRBD1 or TRBD2 (6 bases each). With 2 bases removed from V and 4 bases from J, the gap between germline ends came to 13 bases. CDR3 length equals 15 residues. CDR3: CASSLTGGRADTQYF. DNA of the CDR3: TGTGCCAGCAGTTTAACTGGGGGGCGCGCAGATACGCAGTATTTT.

The chain employs TRBV11-2 and TRBJ2-1, with 7 positions matching TRBD2. Germline V lookup: CDR1 SGHAT, CDR2 FQNNGV. CDR3 length: 16 amino acids. J gave up 2 bases and V 11 bases, and 15 bases lay outside the gene matches. CDR3 sequence reads: CAGTDTGLAAYNEQFF. The CDR3 DNA reads TGTGCCGGCACCGATACCGGGCTAGCGGCCTACAATGAGCAGTTCTTC.

As concerns this clonotype: Given a much more abundant clone one base away, this may be a read error. The V and J genes are TRBV12-3 or TRBV12-4 and TRBJ2-2; D is unclear. The CDR3 is 13 residues long. Trimming left V 7 bases short and J 5 bases short, with 11 bases between. CDR3 sequence (DNA): TGTGCCAGCAATTCACATGCAACCGGGGAGCTGTTTTTT. Translation gives CASNSHATGELFF.

This clonotype was seen repeatedly, ten times or more. The rearrangement links TRBV28 to TRBJ2-7; possibly TRBD2 for D (5 bases). This CDR3 has 13 residues. The V gene's germline CDR1 is MDHEN and CDR2 SYDVKM. Here the CDR3 DNA reads TGTGCAGCGGCGGAGGTGGGCCCCTACGAGCAGTACTTC. It yields the protein CAAAEVGPYEQYF.

In its sample, this clonotype was seen a few times. This chain connects TRBV7-9 to TRBJ2-7, with 11 bases identical to TRBD2. Germline loops: CDR1 SEHNR, CDR2 FQNEAQ (reference sequence). This CDR3 comprises 16 residues. V gave up 5 bases and J gave up 6 bases; unmatched junction bases: 12. CDR3 coding DNA: TGTGCCAGCAGCCCGAGGGCGCTAGCGGGGGGAAGCGAGCAGTACTTC. This sequence encodes CASSPRALAGGSEQYF.

The rearrangement joins TRBV6-2 or TRBV6-3 to TRBJ1-5; TRBD1 is a possible D gene (5 bases). The V gene lost 2 bases and the J gene lost 7 bases, with 12 bases spanning the gap. The CDR3 sequence is 14 residues long. Germline V gives CDR1 MNHEY, CDR2 SVGEGT. The CDR3 reads CASSYSQGIQPQHF. In DNA, the CDR3 is TGTGCCAGCAGTTACAGTCAGGGTATCCAGCCCCAGCATTTT.

Concerning this clonotype itself: A much larger clone lies one base from this, so it may be a read error. Without the conserved terminal phenylalanine or tryptophan, this CDR3 likely stems from a read error. The CDR3 DNA reads as TGCAGCGTTGTCTTCGTTACCACAGATACGCAGTATGTT. This sequence encodes CSVVFVTTDTQYV. The genes are TRBV29-1 and TRBJ2-3; no clear D gene. The V gene's germline CDR1 is SQVTM and CDR2 ANQGSEA. V lost 4 bases and J 2 bases, leaving 10 bases between the germline ends. CDR3 length: 13 amino acids.

With regard to this clonotype: An end of the junction differs from the germline gene, which may be a read error. The chain links TRBV27 to TRBJ2-5, with TRBD2 as a possible D gene (5 bases). CDR1 MNHEY and CDR2 SMNVEV come from the germline V gene (reference sequence). The CDR3 spans 14 residues. CDR3 residues: CASSPGLKQEIQYF. The DNA for the CDR3 is TGTGCCAGCAGTCCCGGACTCAAACAAGAGATCCAGTACTTC.

The table lists this clonotype with a few counts. This chain connects TRBV5-1 to TRBJ2-7; TRBD1 matches at 10 bases. The J segment lost 0 bases and the V segment lost 3 bases, leaving 6 bases of the junction unmatched. CDR3 length: 16 residues. CDR1 and CDR2 (germline): SGHRS, YFSETQ. The CDR3 is CASSSTGGESSYEQYF. Here the CDR3 DNA reads TGCGCCAGCAGCTCGACAGGGGGCGAATCCTCCTACGAGCAGTACTTC.

Regarding this clonotype: Sequence at one end of the junction differs from germline and may be a read error. This chain uses TRBV2 with TRBJ1-1; D is unclear. The CDR3 consists of 14 residues. CDR1 and CDR2 from the germline V gene are SNHLY and FYNNEI. CDR3 residues: CANSEVELNTEAFF. DNA for the CDR3: TGTGCCAACAGTGAGGTGGAACTGAACACTGAAGCTTTCTTT.

On this clonotype itself: One junction end disagrees with the germline gene, perhaps due to a read error. The chain couples TRBV20-1 to TRBJ2-3; the D gene is possibly TRBD2 (6 bases). The CDR3 runs 17 residues. Germline-derived CDR1 and CDR2 are DFQATT and SNEGSKA (reference sequence). The CDR3 region has the DNA TGCAGTGCAACTCCCGAAGCGCTCGCGGGGCACACAGGTACGCAGTATTTT. As protein: CSATPEALAGHTGTQYF.

This clonotype occurred many times. This chain joins TRBV7-9 and TRBJ1-1, with 8 positions matching TRBD1. V gave up 5 bases and J gave up 0 bases; unmatched junction bases: 11. CDR3 length equals 17 residues. Germline-derived CDR1 and CDR2 are SEHNR and FQNEAQ (reference sequence). This chain's CDR3 is CASSADRAIRLNTEAFF. The CDR3 DNA reads as TGTGCCAGCAGCGCGGACAGGGCTATACGATTGAACACTGAAGCTTTCTTT.

This clonotype was observed a handful of times. The J gene is TRBJ2-1, the V gene TRBV30; the match to TRBD2 covers 9 bases. The J segment lost 2 bases and the V segment lost 2 bases, leaving 10 bases of the junction unmatched. This CDR3 region has 17 residues. The germline gives CDR1 GTSNPN, CDR2 SVGIG (reference sequence). CDR3 sequence reads: CAWSMGLAPNAYNEQFF. CDR3 bases: TGTGCCTGGAGTATGGGACTAGCTCCAAATGCCTACAATGAGCAGTTCTTC.

There are many counts of this clonotype. The chain combines TRBV5-1 with TRBJ2-1; no firm D call. Deletions cut 0 bases from V and 2 bases from J, with 9 bases between. The CDR3 sequence is 15 residues long. CDR1 is SGHRS, CDR2 YFSETQ, per germline. In DNA form, the CDR3 reads TGCGCCAGCAGCTTGGCCCCCGAGACCTACAATGAGCAGTTCTTC. As protein: CASSLAPETYNEQFF.

This clonotype appeared many times. The rearrangement links TRBV7-9 to TRBJ2-3; D call uncertain. The V gene's germline CDR1 is SEHNR and CDR2 FQNEAQ (reference sequence). CDR3 length: 13 amino acids. The V and J ends lost 5 bases and 3 bases respectively, with 9 bases between them. CDR3 nucleotides: TGTGCCAGCAGCATCGGCAGAACAGATACGCAGTATTTT. Residues: CASSIGRTDTQYF.

About this clonotype: The CDR3 ends on some other residue instead of the conserved phenylalanine or tryptophan, so this is likely a read error. The chain joins TRBV11-2 to TRBJ2-7; the D gene could be TRBD1 or TRBD2 (6 bases each). CDR1 and CDR2 (germline): SGHAT, FQNNGV. This CDR3 spans 16 amino acids. CDR3 DNA sequence: TGTGCCAGCAGCTTCGCACCGGGTCTGGGGGGCTACGCGCAGTACTCC. As protein: CASSFAPGLGGYAQYS.

This clonotype showed up just a few times. This chain links TRBV4-1 with TRBJ2-5; D is unresolved. CDR3 length equals 13 residues. Germline CDR1 and CDR2: MGHRA and YSYEKL. V shed 4 bases and J shed 2 bases, with 8 bases lying between them. CDR3: CASSLGPQETQYF. The DNA for the CDR3 is TGCGCCAGCAGCCTCGGACCGCAAGAGACCCAGTACTTC.

The sample holds a few counts of this clonotype. The CDR3 DNA sequence: TGTGCCAGCAGGGCCGGACTAGCGGGAGGCAACGAGCAGTACTTC. The encoded protein is CASRAGLAGGNEQYF. J is TRBJ2-7 and V is TRBV2; TRBD2 matches at 14 bases. Unmatched junction bases numbered 6, after V lost 6 bases and J lost 5 bases. The length of the CDR3 is 15 residues. CDR1 and CDR2 from the germline V gene are SNHLY and FYNNEI.

This clonotype was counted a few times. DNA for the CDR3: TGTGCCAGCAGCGCCTGGCCGTGGGCGACAGATACGCAGTATTTT. Encoded protein: CASSAWPWATDTQYF. The V gene is TRBV9, the J gene TRBJ2-3; D is undetermined. V was shortened by 3 bases and J by 3 bases, with 14 bases between the two germline ends. There are 15 residues in the CDR3. CDR1 and CDR2 (germline): SGDLS, YYNGEE.

This rearrangement joins TRBV6-2 or TRBV6-3 to TRBJ2-7, with D possibly matching TRBD2 (6 bases). This CDR3 contains 14 residues. In germline, CDR1 is MNHEY, CDR2 SVGEGT. The V end was cut by 0 bases, the J end by 6 bases, with 12 bases between. As DNA, the CDR3 is TGTGCCAGCAGTTACTCGTACTCCGGGGGCGAGCAGTACTTC. Its translation is CASSYSYSGGEQYF.